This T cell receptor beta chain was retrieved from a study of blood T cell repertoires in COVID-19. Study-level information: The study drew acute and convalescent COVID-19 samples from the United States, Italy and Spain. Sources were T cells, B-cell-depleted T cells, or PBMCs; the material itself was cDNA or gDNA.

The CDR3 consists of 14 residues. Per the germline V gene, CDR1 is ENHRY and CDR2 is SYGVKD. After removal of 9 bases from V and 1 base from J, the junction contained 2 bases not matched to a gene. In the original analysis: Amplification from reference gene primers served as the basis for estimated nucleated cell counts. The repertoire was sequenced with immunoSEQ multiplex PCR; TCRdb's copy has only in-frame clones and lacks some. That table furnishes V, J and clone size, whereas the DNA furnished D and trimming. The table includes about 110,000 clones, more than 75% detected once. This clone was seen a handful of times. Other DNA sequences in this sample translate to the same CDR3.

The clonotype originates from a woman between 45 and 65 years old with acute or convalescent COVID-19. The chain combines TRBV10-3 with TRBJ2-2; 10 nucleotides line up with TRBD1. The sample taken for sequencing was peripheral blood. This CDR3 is CAIGTGENTGELFF. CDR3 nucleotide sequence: TGTGCCATAGGGACAGGGGAGAACACCGGGGAGCTGTTTTTT.